This T cell receptor beta chain is drawn from a study of blood T cell repertoires in COVID-19 (dated by TCRdb to between 2020 and 2021). Study-level background: The collaborator samples originated in the United States, Italy and Spain and spanned the acute and convalescent phases of COVID-19. The material from the prospective study consisted of cDNA or gDNA derived from T cells, B-cell-depleted T cells, or PBMCs. Subjects who had been exposed to COVID-19, were actively infected with it, or had recovered from it provided the deeply sampled blood TCRbeta repertoires that made up the dataset. The repertoires were released in a freely available public database intended as a resource for research on the immune response to SARS-CoV-2. Samples were obtained from the ongoing ImmuneRACE study (first 160 participants) and from some 1,200 subjects provided by 6 global collaborators. A de-identified subject ID, COVID-19 status, age in years and sex were almost always included in the sample metadata. Where available, HLA class I and class II types were taken from metadata supplied by the sample provider and were not determined by assay-based typing. General conclusions and limits of the study: How much clinical and demographic metadata was included differed by source and by participant, and the metadata was provided uncurated.

As concerns this clone: Its antigen remains undetermined. Nothing much larger sits one base from this clone, and base qualities are not available.

Deletion took 0 bases off V and 7 bases off J, with a span of 13 bases between the germline ends. The CDR3 spans 14 residues, from the cysteine through the phenylalanine. Here the CDR3 DNA is all that survives: 42 bases in frame from base 1. CDR1 is given as SGHRS and CDR2 as YFSETQ, both from the germline V gene. At one collaborating source in Seattle, patients were enrolled during active infection and were followed longitudinally through the course of disease. Collaborating institutions collected whole blood in K2EDTA tubes following their own protocols. For TCRbeta analysis, collaborators shipped samples as frozen whole blood, isolated PBMCs, or DNA extracted from either of those sample types. The immunoSEQ Assay, a bias-controlled multiplex PCR, was used to amplify TCRbeta CDR3 regions from genomic DNA. In the paper's pipeline: The number of nucleated cells in each sample was estimated from the amplification of reference gene primers within the assay. To quantify the absolute abundance of each unique TCRbeta CDR3 rearrangement, sequence reads were collapsed and filtered. For each sample, productive Simpson clonality was calculated by taking the square root of Simpson's diversity index across productive rearrangements. TCRdb re-hosts the immuneACCESS table, in-frame sequences only. Its copies lack some clones; in the studies checked, an unresolved V gene accounts for under half of them, and the cause for the rest is not known. V and J calls and clone size are copied from that table; D and trimming were computed from the DNA. This sample holds about 250,000 clones; 88% were observed only once. The ten top clones hold around 6.5% of the sample.

The sequence was collected from a woman younger than 45 with COVID-19, enrolled during active disease. Recombination connected TRBV5-1 to TRBJ1-2; TRBD1 is perhaps the D gene, given 6 matching bases. Specimen: peripheral blood. The CDR3: CASSLDQQGSGYTF. The sequence in DNA is TGCGCCAGCAGCTTGGATCAACAGGGAAGTGGCTACACCTTC.